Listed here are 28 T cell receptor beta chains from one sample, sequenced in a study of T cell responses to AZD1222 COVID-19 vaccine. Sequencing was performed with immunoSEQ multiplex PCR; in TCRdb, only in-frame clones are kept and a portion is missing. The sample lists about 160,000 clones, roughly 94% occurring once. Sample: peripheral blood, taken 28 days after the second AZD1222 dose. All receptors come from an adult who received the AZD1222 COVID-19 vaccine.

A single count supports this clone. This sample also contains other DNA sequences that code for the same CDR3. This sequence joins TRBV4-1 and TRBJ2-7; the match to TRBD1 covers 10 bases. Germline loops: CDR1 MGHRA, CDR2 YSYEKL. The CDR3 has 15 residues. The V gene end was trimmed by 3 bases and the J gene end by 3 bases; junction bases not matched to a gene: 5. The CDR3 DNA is TGCGCCAGCAGCCACCCGGGACAGGGGTTCTACGAGCAGTACTTC. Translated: CASSHPGQGFYEQYF.

The CDR3 here is CASSLAMPGSSYNEQFF. As DNA, the CDR3 is TGTGCCAGCAGCTTAGCGATGCCAGGGAGCTCCTACAATGAGCAGTTCTTC. The rearrangement uses TRBV7-8 and TRBJ2-1; D may be TRBD1 or TRBD2 (5 bases each). The V and J ends lost 0 bases and 0 bases respectively, with 12 bases between them. There are 17 residues in the CDR3. The germline CDR1 and CDR2 sequences are SGHVS and FQNEAQ.

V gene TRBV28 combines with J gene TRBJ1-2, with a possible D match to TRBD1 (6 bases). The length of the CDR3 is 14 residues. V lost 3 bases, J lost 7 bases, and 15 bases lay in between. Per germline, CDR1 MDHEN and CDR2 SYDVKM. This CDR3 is CASSFQGQEGGYTF. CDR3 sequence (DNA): TGTGCCAGCAGTTTCCAGGGGCAAGAAGGTGGCTACACCTTC.

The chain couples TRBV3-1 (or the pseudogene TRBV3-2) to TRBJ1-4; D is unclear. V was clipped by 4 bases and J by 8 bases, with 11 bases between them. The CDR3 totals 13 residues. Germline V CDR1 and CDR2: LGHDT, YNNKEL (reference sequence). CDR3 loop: CASSPHGLEKLFF. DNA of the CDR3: TGTGCCAGCAGCCCCCACGGGCTCGAAAAACTGTTTTTT.

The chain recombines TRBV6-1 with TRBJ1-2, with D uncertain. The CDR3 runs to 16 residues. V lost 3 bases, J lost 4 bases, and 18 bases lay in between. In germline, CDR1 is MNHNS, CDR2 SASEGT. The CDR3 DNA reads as TGTGCCAGCAGTGAGACCGTACCCGATAAACTCTATGGCTACACCTTC. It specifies CASSETVPDKLYGYTF.

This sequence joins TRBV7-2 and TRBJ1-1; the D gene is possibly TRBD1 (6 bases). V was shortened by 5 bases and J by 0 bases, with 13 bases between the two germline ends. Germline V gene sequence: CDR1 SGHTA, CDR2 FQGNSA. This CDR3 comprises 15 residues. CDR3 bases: TGTGCCAGCAGCACCGGACAGTCCATGAACACTGAAGCTTTCTTT. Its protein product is CASSTGQSMNTEAFF.

The CDR3 nucleotides are TGTGCCAGCAGCTGGGGTTCCGGGAGTTCTGATACGCAGTATTTT. Protein sequence: CASSWGSGSSDTQYF. This sequence joins TRBV7-8 and TRBJ2-3, with D possibly matching TRBD2 (6 bases). The V gene's germline CDR1 is SGHVS and CDR2 FQNEAQ. CDR3 length: 15 residues. Trimming removed 4 bases at V and 6 bases at J, with 17 bases between.

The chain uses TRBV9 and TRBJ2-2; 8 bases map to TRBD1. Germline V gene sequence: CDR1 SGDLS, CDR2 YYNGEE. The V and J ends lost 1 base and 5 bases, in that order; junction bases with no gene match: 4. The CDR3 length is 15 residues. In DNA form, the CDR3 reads TGTGCCAGCAGCGTACAGGGGGCAGGGACCGGGGAGCTGTTTTTT. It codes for CASSVQGAGTGELFF.

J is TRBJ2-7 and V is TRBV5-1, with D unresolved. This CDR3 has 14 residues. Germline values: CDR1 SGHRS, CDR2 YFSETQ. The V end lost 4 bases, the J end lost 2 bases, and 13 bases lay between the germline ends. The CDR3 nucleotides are TGCGCCAGCAGCCGCTACCTTATAACCTACGAGCAGTACTTC. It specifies CASSRYLITYEQYF.

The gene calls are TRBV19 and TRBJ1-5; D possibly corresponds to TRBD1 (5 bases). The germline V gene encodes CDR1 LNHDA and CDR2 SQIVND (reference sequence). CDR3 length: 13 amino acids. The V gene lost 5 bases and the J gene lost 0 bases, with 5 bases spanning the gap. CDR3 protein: CASSQGSNQPQHF. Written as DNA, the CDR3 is TGTGCCAGTAGTCAGGGTAGCAATCAGCCCCAGCATTTT.

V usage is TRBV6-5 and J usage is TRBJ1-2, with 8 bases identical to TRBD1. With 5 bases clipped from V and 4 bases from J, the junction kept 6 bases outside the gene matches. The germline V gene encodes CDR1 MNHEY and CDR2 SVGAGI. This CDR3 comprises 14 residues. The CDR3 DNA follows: TGTGCCAGCAGTACGGGGACAGGACCCTATGGCTACACCTTC. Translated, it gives CASSTGTGPYGYTF.

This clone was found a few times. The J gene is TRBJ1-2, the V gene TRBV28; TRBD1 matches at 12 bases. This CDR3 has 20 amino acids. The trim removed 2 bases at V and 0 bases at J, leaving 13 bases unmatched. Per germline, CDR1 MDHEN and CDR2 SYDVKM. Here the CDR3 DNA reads TGTGCCAGCAGTTTAATCCCCGGGACAGGGGGCGCGATTGCTAACTATGGCTACACCTTC. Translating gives CASSLIPGTGGAIANYGYTF.

CDR3 DNA sequence: TGTGCCAGCAGCACAGGGGTTGGCGAGCAGTACTTC. Translating gives CASSTGVGEQYF. J is TRBJ2-7 and V is TRBV7-7, with 7 positions matching TRBD1. Per germline, CDR1 SSHAT and CDR2 FNYEAQ (reference sequence). CDR3 length: 12 amino acids. The junction had 4 bases not matched to a gene; V was cut back by 5 bases and J by 6 bases.

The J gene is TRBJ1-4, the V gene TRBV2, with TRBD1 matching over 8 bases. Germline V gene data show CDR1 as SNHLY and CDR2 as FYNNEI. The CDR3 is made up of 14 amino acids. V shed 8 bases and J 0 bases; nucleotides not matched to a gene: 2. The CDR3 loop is CASGTGPTNEKLFF. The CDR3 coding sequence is TGTGCCAGCGGGACAGGACCAACTAATGAAAAACTGTTTTTT.

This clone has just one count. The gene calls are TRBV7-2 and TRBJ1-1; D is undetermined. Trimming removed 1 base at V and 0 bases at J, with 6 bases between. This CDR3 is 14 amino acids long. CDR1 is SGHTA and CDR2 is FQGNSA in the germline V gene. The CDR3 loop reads CASSLVRVNTEAFF. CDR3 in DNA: TGTGCCAGCAGCTTAGTGAGGGTGAACACTGAAGCTTTCTTT.

The CDR3, as DNA: TGTGCCAGCAGCTTGGCCAGGCGGGACAGCTCCTACGAGCAGTACTTC. It translates to CASSLARRDSSYEQYF. V is TRBV5-4 and J is TRBJ2-7, with D perhaps matching TRBD1 (7 bases). The CDR3 is 16 residues long. Per the germline V gene, CDR1 is SGHNT and CDR2 is YYREEE (reference sequence). V was shortened by 0 bases and J by 0 bases, with 13 bases between the two germline ends.

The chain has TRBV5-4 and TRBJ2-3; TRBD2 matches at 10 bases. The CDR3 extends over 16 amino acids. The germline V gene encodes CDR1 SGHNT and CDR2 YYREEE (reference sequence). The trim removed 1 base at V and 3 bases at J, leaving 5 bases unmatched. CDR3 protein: CASSLLAGGVTDTQYF. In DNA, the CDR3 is TGTGCCAGCAGCTTGTTAGCGGGAGGAGTGACAGATACGCAGTATTTT.

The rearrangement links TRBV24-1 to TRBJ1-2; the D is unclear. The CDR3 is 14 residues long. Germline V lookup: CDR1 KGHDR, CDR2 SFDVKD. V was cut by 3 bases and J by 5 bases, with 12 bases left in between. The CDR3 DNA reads TGTGCCACCAGTGATCCGGCTGTCCCTTATGGCTACACCTTC. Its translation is CATSDPAVPYGYTF.

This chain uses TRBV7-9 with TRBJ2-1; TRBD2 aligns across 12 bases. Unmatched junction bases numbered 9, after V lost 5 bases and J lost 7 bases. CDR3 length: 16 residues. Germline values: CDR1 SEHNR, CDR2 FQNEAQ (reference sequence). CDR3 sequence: CASSRLAGGLGNEQFF. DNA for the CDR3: TGTGCCAGCAGCCGTCTAGCGGGAGGGTTGGGGAATGAGCAGTTCTTC.

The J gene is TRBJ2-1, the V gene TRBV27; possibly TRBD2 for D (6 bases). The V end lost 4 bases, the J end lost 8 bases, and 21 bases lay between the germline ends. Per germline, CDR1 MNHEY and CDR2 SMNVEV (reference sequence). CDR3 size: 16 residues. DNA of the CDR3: TGTGCCAGCAGTTCAGATTGGGGAGGTAGCCCCCATGAGCAGTTCTTC. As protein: CASSSDWGGSPHEQFF.

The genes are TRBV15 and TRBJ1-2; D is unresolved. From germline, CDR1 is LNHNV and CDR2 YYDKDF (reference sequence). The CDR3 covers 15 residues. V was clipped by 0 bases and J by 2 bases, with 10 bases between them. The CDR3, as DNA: TGTGCCACCAGCAGAGATCTCCCCCAAAACTATGGCTACACCTTC. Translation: CATSRDLPQNYGYTF. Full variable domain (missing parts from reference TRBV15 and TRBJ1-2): DAMVIQNPRYQVTQFGKPVTLSCSQTLNHNVMYWYQQKSSQAPKLLFHYYDKDFNNEADTPDNFQSRRPNTSFCFLDIRSPGLGDTAMYLCATSRDLPQNYGYTFGSGTRLTVV.

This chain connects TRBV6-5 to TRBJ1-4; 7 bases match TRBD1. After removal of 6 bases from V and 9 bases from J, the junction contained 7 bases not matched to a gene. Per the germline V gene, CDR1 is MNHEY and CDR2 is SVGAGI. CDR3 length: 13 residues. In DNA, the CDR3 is TGTGCCAGCAGAATGACACAGGGGAAAAAACTGTTTTTT. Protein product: CASRMTQGKKLFF.

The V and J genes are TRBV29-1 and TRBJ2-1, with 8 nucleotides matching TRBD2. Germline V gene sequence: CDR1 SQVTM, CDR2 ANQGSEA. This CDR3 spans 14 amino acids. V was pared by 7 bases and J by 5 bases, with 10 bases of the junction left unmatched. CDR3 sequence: CSGLGERENNEQFF. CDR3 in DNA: TGCAGCGGCCTTGGTGAGCGGGAGAACAATGAGCAGTTCTTC.

The CDR3 coding sequence is TGTGCCAGCAAGGACCCTTCTAACTATGGCTACACCTTC. It codes for CASKDPSNYGYTF. V is TRBV18 and J is TRBJ1-2; D unclear. The CDR3 covers 13 residues. The germline CDR1 and CDR2 sequences are KGHSH and LQKENI. V lost 8 bases to trimming and J lost 0 bases, with 10 bases between them.

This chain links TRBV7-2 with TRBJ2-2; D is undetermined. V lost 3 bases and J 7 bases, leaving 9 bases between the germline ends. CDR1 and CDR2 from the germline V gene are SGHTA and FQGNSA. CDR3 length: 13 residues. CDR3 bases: TGTGCCAGCAGCTTCGACTTAGGCGGGGAGCTGTTTTTT. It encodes CASSFDLGGELFF.

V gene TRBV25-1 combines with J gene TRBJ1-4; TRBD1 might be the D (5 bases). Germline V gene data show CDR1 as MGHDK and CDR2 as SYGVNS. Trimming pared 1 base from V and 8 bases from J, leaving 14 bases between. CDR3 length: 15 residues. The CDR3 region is CASSEFRVPSEKLFF. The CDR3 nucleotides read TGTGCCAGCAGTGAATTCAGGGTCCCTTCCGAAAAACTGTTTTTT.

As DNA, the CDR3 is TGCAGCGTTCTTTTGGCGGGAGGTGGAGGGGAGACCCAGTACTTC. Amino acid sequence: CSVLLAGGGGETQYF. The J gene is TRBJ2-5, the V gene TRBV29-1, with TRBD2 identical over 8 bases. The length of the CDR3 is 15 residues. Per the germline V gene, CDR1 is SQVTM and CDR2 is ANQGSEA. V lost 5 bases, J lost 5 bases, and 13 bases stayed unmatched.

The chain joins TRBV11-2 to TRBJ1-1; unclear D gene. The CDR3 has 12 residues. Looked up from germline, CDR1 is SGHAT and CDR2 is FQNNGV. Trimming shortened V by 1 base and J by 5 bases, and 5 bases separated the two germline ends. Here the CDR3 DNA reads TGTGCCAGCAGCTTAGTGGGGACTGAAGCTTTCTTT. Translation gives CASSLVGTEAFF.